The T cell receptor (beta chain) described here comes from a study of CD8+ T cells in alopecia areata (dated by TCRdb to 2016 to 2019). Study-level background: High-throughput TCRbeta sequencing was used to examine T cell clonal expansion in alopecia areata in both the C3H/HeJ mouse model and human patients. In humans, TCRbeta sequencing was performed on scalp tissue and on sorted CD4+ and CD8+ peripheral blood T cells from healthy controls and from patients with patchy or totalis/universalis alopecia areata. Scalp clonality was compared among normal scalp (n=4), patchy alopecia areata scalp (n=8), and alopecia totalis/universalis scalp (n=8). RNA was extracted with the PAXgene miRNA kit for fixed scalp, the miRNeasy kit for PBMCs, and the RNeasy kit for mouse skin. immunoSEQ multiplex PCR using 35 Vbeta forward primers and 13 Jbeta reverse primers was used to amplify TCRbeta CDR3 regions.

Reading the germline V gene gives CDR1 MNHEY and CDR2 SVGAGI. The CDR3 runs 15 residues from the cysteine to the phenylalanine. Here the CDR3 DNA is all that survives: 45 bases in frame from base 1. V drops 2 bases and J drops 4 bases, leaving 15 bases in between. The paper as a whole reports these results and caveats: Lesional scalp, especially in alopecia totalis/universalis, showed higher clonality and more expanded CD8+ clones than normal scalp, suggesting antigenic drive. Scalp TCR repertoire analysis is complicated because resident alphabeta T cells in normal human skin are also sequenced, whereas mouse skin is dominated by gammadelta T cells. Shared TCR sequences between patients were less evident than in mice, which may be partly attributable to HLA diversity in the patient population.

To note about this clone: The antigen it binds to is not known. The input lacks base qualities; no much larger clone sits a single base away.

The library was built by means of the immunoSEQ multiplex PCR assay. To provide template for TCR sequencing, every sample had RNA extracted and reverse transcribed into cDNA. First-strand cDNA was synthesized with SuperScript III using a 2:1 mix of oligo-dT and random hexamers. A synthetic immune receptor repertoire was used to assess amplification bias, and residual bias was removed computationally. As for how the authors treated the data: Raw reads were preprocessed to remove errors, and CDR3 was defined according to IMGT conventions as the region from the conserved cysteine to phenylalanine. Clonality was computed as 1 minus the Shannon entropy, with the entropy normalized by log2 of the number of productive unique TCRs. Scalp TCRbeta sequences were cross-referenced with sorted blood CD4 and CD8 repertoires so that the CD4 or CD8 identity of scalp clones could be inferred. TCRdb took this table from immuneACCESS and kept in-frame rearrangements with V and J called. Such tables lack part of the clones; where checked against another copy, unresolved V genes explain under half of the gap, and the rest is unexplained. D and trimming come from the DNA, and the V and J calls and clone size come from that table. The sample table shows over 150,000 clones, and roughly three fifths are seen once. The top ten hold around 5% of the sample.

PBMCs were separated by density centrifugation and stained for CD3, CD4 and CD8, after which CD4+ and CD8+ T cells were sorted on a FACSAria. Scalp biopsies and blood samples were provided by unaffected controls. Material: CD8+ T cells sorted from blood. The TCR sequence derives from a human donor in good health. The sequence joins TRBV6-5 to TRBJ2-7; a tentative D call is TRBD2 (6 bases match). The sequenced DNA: TGTGCCAGCAGTTACCGGGACTCCGGGGGATACGAGCAGTACTTC. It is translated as CASSYRDSGGYEQYF.